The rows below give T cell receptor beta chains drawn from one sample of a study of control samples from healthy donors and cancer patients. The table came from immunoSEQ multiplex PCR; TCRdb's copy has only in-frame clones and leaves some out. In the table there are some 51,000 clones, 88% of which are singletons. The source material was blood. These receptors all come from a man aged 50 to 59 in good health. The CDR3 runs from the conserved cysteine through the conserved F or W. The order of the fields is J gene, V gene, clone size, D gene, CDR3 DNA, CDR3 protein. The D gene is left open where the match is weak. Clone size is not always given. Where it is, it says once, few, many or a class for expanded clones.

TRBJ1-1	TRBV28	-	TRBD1	TGTGCCAGCAGTTCGGACAGGGACGGCACTGAAGCTTTCTTT	CASSSDRDGTEAFF
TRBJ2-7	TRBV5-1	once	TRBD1	TGCGCCAGCAGCTTCTCAGGGGGCCTTACCTACGAGCAGTACTTC	CASSFSGGLTYEQYF
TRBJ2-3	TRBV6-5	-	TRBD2	TGTGCCAGCAGTTCACTAGCGGGAGGGCCGCATACGCAGTATTTT	CASSSLAGGPHTQYF
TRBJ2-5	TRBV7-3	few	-	TGTGCCAGCAGCTTATTCGGTTTTAGGGGAGAGACCCAGTACTTC	CASSLFGFRGETQYF
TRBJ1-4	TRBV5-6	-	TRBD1	TGTGCCAGCAGCTTGGTCCCCGGGACAGGGGTGGCAAAACTGTTTTTT	CASSLVPGTGVAKLFF
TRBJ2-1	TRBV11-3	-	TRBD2	TGTGCCAGCCGAACGGGAGGAAATGAGCAGTTCTTC	CASRTGGNEQFF
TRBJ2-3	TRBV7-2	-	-	TGTGCCAGCAGCTTTTTCAGTAGCACAGATACGCAGTATTTT	CASSFFSSTDTQYF
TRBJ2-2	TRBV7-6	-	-	TGTGCCAGCAGCTTAGTAACCGAACTAGGGCGCACCGGGGAGCTGTTTTTT	CASSLVTELGRTGELFF
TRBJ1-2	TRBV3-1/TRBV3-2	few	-	TGTGCCAGCAGCCAAGGGGGCTATGGCTACACCTTC	CASSQGGYGYTF
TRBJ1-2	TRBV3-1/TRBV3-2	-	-	TGTGCCAGCAGCCATGGTCCACACAGGGATCGGCGGGGCTACACCTTC	CASSHGPHRDRRGYTF
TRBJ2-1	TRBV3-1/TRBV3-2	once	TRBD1	TGTGCCAGCAGCCAAGATTTAGACAGGGGGCCCAATGAGCAGTTCTTC	CASSQDLDRGPNEQFF
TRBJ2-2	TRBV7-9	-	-	TGTGCCAGCAGCTCTACTGCGAACACCGGGGAGCTGTTTTTT	CASSSTANTGELFF
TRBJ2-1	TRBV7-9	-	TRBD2	TGTGCCAGCAGCTTAGTAGCGGGAGGGCGTCTCAATGAGCAGTTCTTC	CASSLVAGGRLNEQFF
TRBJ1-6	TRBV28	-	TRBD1	TGTGCCAGCAGTCCCCTGGGACAGGGGGTTTCTAATTCACCCCTCCACTTT	CASSPLGQGVSNSPLHF
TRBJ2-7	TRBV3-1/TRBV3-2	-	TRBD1	TGTGCCAGCAGCCTGGGAGGGACAGGGGCCTACGAGCAGTACTTC	CASSLGGTGAYEQYF
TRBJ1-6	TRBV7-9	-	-	TGTGCCAGCAGCTCCGGGACGGAGAATTCACCCCTCCACTTT	CASSSGTENSPLHF
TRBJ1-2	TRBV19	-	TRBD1	TGTGCCAGTAGTATAGATCAATCGGGGACAGGAGATGGCTACACCTTC	CASSIDQSGTGDGYTF
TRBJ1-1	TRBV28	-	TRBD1	TGTGCCAGCAGTCCCGATTGGACAGGGGTAGGCACTGAAGCTTTCTTT	CASSPDWTGVGTEAFF
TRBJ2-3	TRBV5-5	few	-	TGTGCCAGCAGCTTGGATAGACCGGGGGATACGCAGTATTTT	CASSLDRPGDTQYF
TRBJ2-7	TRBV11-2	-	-	TGTGCCAGCAGCTTAGTTGGTTCTGGGCAGGGGATCGTTAGGACCGAGCAGTACTTC	CASSLVGSGQGIVRTEQYF
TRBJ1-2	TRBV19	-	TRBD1	TGTGCCAGTAGTACTACAGGGGAGAACTATGGCTACACCTTC	CASSTTGENYGYTF
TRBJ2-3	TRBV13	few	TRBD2	TGTGCCAGCAGCACAGAACTAGCGTCGGGCACAGATACGCAGTATTTT	CASSTELASGTDTQYF
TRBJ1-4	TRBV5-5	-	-	TGTGCCAGCAGCGGGAACATAGGGGAAAAACTGTTTTTT	CASSGNIGEKLFF
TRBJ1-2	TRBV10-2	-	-	TGCGCCAGCAGTGACAGCTCTGGCTACACCTTC	CASSDSSGYTF
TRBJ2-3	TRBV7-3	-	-	TGTGCCAGCAGCTTATCCGGGACAACTACAGATACGCAGTATTTT	CASSLSGTTTDTQYF
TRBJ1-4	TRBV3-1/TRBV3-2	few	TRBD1	TGTGCCAGCAGCCCTGGGACAGGTCCTGAAAAACTGTTTTTT	CASSPGTGPEKLFF
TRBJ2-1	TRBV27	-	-	TGTGCCAGCAGTTTAAAGGGAGGAAACAATGAGCAGTTCTTC	CASSLKGGNNEQFF
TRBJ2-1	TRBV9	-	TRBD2	TGTGCCAGCAGCGGGACCGGGACTAGCGCCCCTGAGCAGTTCTTC	CASSGTGTSAPEQFF
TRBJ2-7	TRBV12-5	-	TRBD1	TGTGCTAGTGGCCCAGTAACAGGGGCAGGCTTCCCTGAGACCACCTACGAGCAGTACTTC	CASGPVTGAGFPETTYEQYF
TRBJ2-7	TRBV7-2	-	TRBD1	TGTGCCAGCGGGGACAGGGGACTCTACGAGCAGTACTTC	CASGDRGLYEQYF
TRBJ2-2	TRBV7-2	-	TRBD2	TGTGCCAGCAGCTTAGCGACTAGCGGGACGTGGGCCGGGGAGCTGTTTTTT	CASSLATSGTWAGELFF
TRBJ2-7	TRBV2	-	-	TGTGCCAGCAGGGTGGCCCGGTCGGGAATCGAGCAGTACTTC	CASRVARSGIEQYF
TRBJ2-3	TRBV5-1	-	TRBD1	TGCGCCAGCAGCCCGGGACAGGGGTATGCGCAGTATTTT	CASSPGQGYAQYF
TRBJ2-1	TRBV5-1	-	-	TGCGCCAGCAGCTTCACCGGGGAGCTTGGGATTGAGCAGTTCTTC	CASSFTGELGIEQFF
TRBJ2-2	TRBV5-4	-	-	TGTGCCAGCAGCCGGGACGGAAACACTGGAACCGGGGAGCTGTTTTTT	CASSRDGNTGTGELFF
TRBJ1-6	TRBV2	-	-	TGTGCCAGCAGTGAACAAGGGACCCTCTGGGACTATAATTCACCCCTCCACTTT	CASSEQGTLWDYNSPLHF
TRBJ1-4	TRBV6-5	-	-	TGTGCCAGCAGCTCACCTGGGCTCTTGGGGGAAAAACTGTTTTTT	CASSSPGLLGEKLFF
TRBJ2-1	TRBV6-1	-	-	TGTGCCAGCAGTCAAGGATACAATGAGCAGTTCTTC	CASSQGYNEQFF
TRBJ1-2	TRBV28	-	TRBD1	TGTGCCAGCAGCTGGCAGGGGGTGAATGGCTACACCTTC	CASSWQGVNGYTF
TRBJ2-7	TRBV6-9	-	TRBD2	TGTGCCAGCAGTTCTTATAGCGGGAGTCGCTACGAGCAGTACTTC	CASSSYSGSRYEQYF
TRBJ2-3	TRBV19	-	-	TGTGCCAGTAGTAGCGCCTACTCTAGCACAGATACGCAGTATTTT	CASSSAYSSTDTQYF
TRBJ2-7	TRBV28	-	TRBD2	TGTGCCAGCAGTTTAGTGGGACTAGCGGTCCCCGAGCAGTACTTC	CASSLVGLAVPEQYF
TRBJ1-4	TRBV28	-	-	TGTGCCAGCAGTTTATGGGGCAGGGACGATGAAAAACTGTTTTTT	CASSLWGRDDEKLFF
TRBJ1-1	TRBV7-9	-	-	TGTGCCAGCAGCTCTGGGGCCTTAAGAGCTTTCTTT	CASSSGALRAFF
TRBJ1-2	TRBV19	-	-	TGTGCCAGTATCTCAATCGGGGAGATTAACTATGGCTACACCTTC	CASISIGEINYGYTF